The TCR beta chain under discussion was sequenced for a study of early T cells in non-severe SARS-CoV-2 infection. About the research overall: It was bulk RNA from unsorted whole blood that was sequenced, and the chains were unpaired. Whole-study findings and limits: Anti-spike CD8 specificities were favored by VDJdb matching, whose results missed private and CD4 specificities.

Germline-derived CDR1 and CDR2 are ENHRY and SYGVKD. CDR3 length equals 14 residues. The V gene lost 8 bases and the J gene lost 4 bases, with 14 bases spanning the gap. Individual cDNA molecules were tagged with unique molecular identifiers, the study reported. MiXCR, applied by TCRdb to the 5' RACE reads, yields one record per CDR3 protein. The data show more than 35,000 distinct CDR3 sequences, with roughly 4.8% seen just once and roughly 17% held by the top ten. This clonotype was seen more than once but under ten times. Its antigen is unidentified. The sample consisted of whole blood. The chain has TRBV10-3 and TRBJ2-2; weak D call: TRBD1 (8 bases). This TCR derives from an adult who was a healthcare worker with PCR-confirmed SARS-CoV-2 infection or an uninfected control (not recorded which). DNA of the CDR3: TGTGCCATCGAGGGGGGGACAGGCACCGGGGAGCTGTTTTTT. Its translation is CAIEGGTGTGELFF.